This entry lists 5 T cell receptor beta chains sequenced from one sample in a study of control samples from healthy donors and cancer patients. Repertoires were generated with immunoSEQ multiplex PCR, while TCRdb's copy carries only in-frame clones and drops some. The sample has 100,000 to 150,000 clones; 90% to 95% are singletons. The sample comprised PBMCs. The receptors shown here come from a man in his fifties with head and neck cancer.

The V call is TRBV7-2, the J call TRBJ1-5; the D is unclear. Germline V gene lookup returns CDR1 SGHTA and CDR2 FQGNSA. Trimming left V 0 bases short and J 1 base short, with 7 bases between. This CDR3 is built from 15 residues. CDR3 DNA: TGTGCCAGCAGCTTAGCTATAGGAAGCAATCAGCCCCAGCATTTT. This codes for CASSLAIGSNQPQHF.

V gene TRBV7-9 combines with J gene TRBJ1-1, with D unclear. The V gene's germline CDR1 is SEHNR and CDR2 FQNEAQ (reference sequence). This CDR3 contains 13 residues. Trimming stripped 8 bases from V and 5 bases from J, with 15 bases between. The CDR3 loop is CASQSSSRTEAFF. CDR3 DNA: TGTGCCAGCCAAAGTAGCAGTCGGACTGAAGCTTTCTTT.

The sample holds one count of this clone. V and J are TRBV7-9 and TRBJ1-1; D possibly corresponds to TRBD1 (5 bases). This CDR3 spans 19 amino acids. The V gene's germline CDR1 is SEHNR and CDR2 FQNEAQ (reference sequence). Trimming stripped 0 bases from V and 5 bases from J, with 25 bases between. CDR3 sequence (DNA): TGTGCCAGCAGCTTAGCCCCTCTTAGTCAGGGTCGGAGGTCGACTGAAGCTTTCTTT. This sequence encodes CASSLAPLSQGRRSTEAFF. Supplemented by reference TRBV7-9 and TRBJ1-1, the full variable domain reads DTGVSQNPRHKITKRGQNVTFRCDPISEHNRLYWYRQTLGQGPEFLTYFQNEAQLEKSRLLSDRFSAERPKGSFSTLEIQRTEQGDSAMYLCASSLAPLSQGRRSTEAFFGQGTRLTVV.

This chain uses TRBV7-2 with TRBJ1-2; D gene uncertain. This CDR3 contains 12 residues. Germline V lookup: CDR1 SGHTA, CDR2 FQGNSA. V lost 5 bases and J lost 8, with 12 bases in between. CDR3 in amino acids: CASSPYAAGYTF. In nucleotides, the CDR3 is TGTGCCAGCAGCCCCTACGCGGCGGGCTACACCTTC.

On this clone itself: Other DNA sequences from this sample encode an identical CDR3 as well. CDR3 coding DNA: TGTGCCAGTACCGATAGGGGCGGATCCTCCCTTGAAGAGCAGTACTTC. Translated: CASTDRGGSSLEEQYF. This chain connects TRBV11-1 to TRBJ2-7; D is possibly TRBD1 (5 bases). Looked up from germline, CDR1 is SGHAT and CDR2 is FQDESV (reference sequence). The CDR3 extends over 16 amino acids. Deletions cut 9 bases from V and 7 bases from J, with 28 bases between.